This TCR beta chain came from a study of post-analysis software for immune sequencing data. Looking at the study overall: As for disease course, relapsing-remitting, secondary progressive and progressive-relapsing multiple sclerosis were all included.

V was shortened by 4 bases and J by 0 bases, with 12 bases between the two germline ends. The CDR3 runs to 16 residues. Germline CDR1 and CDR2: SEHNR and FQNEAQ (reference sequence). Findings of the study overall: Controls significantly exceeded multiple sclerosis patients in normalized Chao1 diversity. Four to six TRBV segments (TRBV5-6, TRBV5-1 and TRBV20-1 among them) occurred more frequently in patients than in controls.

On this clonotype: What it recognizes is unknown.

Tagging with unique molecular identifiers was a feature of the TCR beta cDNA libraries. TCRdb reanalysed the PCR reads using MiXCR and keeps one entry per CDR3 protein. The sample consists of about 160,000 distinct CDR3 sequences, around 34% of them appearing once. This TCR came from a girl aged 5 to 17 with multiple sclerosis. Specimen: blood, collected after autologous hematopoietic stem cell transplantation. The chain carries TRBV7-9 and TRBJ2-2, with a weak D call TRBD1 (6 bases). This CDR3 reads CASSWSRGTNTGELFF. CDR3 DNA sequence: TGTGCCAGCAGCTGGTCCAGGGGAACGAACACCGGGGAGCTGTTTTTT.